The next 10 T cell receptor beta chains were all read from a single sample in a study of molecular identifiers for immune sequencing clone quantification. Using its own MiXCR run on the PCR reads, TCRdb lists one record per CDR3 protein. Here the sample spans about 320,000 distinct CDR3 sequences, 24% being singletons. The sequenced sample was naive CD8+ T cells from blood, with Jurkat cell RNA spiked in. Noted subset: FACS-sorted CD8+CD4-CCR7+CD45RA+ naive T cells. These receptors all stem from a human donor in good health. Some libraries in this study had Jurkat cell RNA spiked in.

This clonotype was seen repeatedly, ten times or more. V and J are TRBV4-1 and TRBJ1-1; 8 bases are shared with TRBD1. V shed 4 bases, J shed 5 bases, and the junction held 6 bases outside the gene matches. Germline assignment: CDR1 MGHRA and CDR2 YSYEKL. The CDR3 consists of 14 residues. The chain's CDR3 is CASSLRTGQTEAFF. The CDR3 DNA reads TGCGCCAGCAGCCTCCGGACAGGGCAGACTGAAGCTTTCTTT.

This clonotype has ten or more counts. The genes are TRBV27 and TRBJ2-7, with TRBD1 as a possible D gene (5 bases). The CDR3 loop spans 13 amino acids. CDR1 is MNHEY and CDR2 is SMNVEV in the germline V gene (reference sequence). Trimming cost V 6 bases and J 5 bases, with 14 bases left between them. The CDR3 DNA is TGTGCCAGCAGCCCCAACCCCAGGGACGAGCAGTACTTC. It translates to CASSPNPRDEQYF.

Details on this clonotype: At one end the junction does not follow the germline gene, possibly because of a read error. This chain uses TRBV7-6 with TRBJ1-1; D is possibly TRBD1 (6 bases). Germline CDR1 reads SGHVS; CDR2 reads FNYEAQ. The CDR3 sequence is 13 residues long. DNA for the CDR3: TGTGCCTGCAGCTTACAGGGAAGTGCTGAAGCTTTCTTT. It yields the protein CACSLQGSAEAFF.

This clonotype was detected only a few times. DNA of the CDR3: TGTGCCAGCTCACCACGGGGGACAGATAATGAAAAACTGTTTTTT. The encoded protein is CASSPRGTDNEKLFF. The gene calls are TRBV18 and TRBJ1-4, with 7 bases fitting TRBD1. CDR3 length: 15 residues. Germline CDR1 reads KGHSH; CDR2 reads LQKENI. Trimming at V came to 1 base and at J to 4 bases, leaving 3 bases not matched to a gene.

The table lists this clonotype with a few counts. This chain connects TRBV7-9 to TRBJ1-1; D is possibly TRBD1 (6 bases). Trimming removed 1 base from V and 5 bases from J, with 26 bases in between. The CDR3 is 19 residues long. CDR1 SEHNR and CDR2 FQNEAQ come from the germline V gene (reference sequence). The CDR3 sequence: CASSLGVWGGGFLKTEAFF. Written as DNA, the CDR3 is TGTGCCAGCAGCTTAGGGGTCTGGGGTGGGGGCTTCTTAAAGACTGAAGCTTTCTTT.

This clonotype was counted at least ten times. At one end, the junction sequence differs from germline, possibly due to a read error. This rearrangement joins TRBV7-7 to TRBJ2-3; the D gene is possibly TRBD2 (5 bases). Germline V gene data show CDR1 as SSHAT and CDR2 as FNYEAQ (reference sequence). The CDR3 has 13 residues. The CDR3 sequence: CASSSREKDTQYF. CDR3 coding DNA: TGTGCTAGCAGCTCCCGGGAAAAAGATACGCAGTATTTT.

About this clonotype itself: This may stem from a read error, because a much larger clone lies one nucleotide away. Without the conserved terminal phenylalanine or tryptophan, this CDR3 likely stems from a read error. The CDR3 sequence: CASNKGGSYEQYL. In DNA, the CDR3 is TGCGCCAGCAACAAAGGGGGCTCCTACGAGCAGTACCTC. V usage is TRBV5-1 and J usage is TRBJ2-7, with TRBD1 as a possible D gene (6 bases). Looked up from germline, CDR1 is SGHRS and CDR2 is YFSETQ. The V end was cut by 6 bases, the J end by 0 bases, with 10 bases between. This CDR3 comprises 13 residues.

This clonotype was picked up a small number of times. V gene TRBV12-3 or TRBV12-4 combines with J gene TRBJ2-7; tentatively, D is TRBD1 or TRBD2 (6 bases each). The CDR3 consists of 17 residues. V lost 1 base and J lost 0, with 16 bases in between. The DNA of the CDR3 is TGTGCCAGCAGTTTAGAGGGGGTCGGGAGTAGCTCCTACGAGCAGTACTTC. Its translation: CASSLEGVGSSSYEQYF.

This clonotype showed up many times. Here the CDR3 reads CASSLFKGVNQPQHF. The CDR3 DNA reads TGTGCCAGCAGTTTATTTAAAGGGGTCAATCAGCCCCAGCATTTT. V and J are TRBV27 and TRBJ1-5, with D maybe TRBD1 (5 bases). The V gene lost 1 base and the J gene lost 3 bases, with 10 bases spanning the gap. Germline-derived CDR1 and CDR2 are MNHEY and SMNVEV (reference sequence). This CDR3 has 15 residues.

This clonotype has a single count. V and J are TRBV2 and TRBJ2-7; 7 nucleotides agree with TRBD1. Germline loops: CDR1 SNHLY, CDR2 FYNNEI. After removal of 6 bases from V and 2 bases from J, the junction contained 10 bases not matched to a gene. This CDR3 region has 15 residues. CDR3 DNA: TGTGCCAGCAGCGCGGAGGCTAGGGGGCCCTACGAGCAGTACTTC. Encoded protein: CASSAEARGPYEQYF. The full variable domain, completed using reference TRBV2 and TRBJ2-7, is EPEVTQTPSHQVTQMGQEVILRCVPISNHLYFYWYRQILGQKVEFLVSFYNNEISEKSEIFDDQFSVERPDGSNFTLKIRSTKLEDSAMYFCASSAEARGPYEQYFGPGTRLTVT.